This T cell receptor (beta chain) was obtained from a study of T cell changes during pregnancy in multiple sclerosis. Clones were read by immunoSEQ multiplex PCR, and TCRdb kept only the in-frame ones, dropping some. The data contain tens of thousands of clones, approximately 90% of them singletons. The source material was CD4+ T cells from peripheral blood mononuclear cells, sampled after pregnancy. The receptor was derived from a female donor with multiple sclerosis, enrolled in a pregnancy study.

The CDR3 loop reads CSVALHTGTYEQYF. CDR3 coding DNA: TGCAGCGTTGCTCTCCATACCGGGACCTACGAGCAGTACTTC. The V call is TRBV29-1, the J call TRBJ2-7; maybe TRBD2 (5 bases). The germline V gene encodes CDR1 SQVTM and CDR2 ANQGSEA. The CDR3 covers 14 residues. Trimming removed 4 bases from V and 2 bases from J, with 15 bases in between.